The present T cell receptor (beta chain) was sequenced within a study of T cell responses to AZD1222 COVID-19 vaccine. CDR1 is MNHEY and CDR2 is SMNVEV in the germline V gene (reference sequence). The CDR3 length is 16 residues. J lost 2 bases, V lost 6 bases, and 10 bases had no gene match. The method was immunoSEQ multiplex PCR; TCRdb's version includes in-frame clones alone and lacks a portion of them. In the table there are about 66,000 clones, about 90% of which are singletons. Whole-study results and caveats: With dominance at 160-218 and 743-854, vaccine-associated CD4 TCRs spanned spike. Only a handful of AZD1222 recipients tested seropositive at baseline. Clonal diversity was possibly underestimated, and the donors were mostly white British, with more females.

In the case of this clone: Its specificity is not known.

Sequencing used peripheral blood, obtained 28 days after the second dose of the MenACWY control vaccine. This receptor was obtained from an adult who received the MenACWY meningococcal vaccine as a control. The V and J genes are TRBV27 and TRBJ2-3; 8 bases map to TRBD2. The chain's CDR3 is CASRRQRERNTDTQYF. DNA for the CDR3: TGTGCCAGCAGACGTCAGCGGGAGAGGAACACAGATACGCAGTATTTT.